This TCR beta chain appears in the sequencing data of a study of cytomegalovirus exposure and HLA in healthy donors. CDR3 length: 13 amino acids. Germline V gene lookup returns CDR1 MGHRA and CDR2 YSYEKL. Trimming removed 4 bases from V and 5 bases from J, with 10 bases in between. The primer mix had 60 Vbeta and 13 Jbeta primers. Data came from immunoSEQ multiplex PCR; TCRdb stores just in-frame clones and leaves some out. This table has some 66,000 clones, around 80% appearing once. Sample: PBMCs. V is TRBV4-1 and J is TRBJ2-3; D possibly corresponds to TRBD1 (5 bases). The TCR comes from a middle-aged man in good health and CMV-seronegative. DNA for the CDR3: TGCGCCAGCAGCCTTAGCAGGGTAGATACGCAGTATTTT. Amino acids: CASSLSRVDTQYF.